This passage covers 5 T cell receptor beta chains from one sample sequenced in a study of blood T cell repertoires in COVID-19. TCRdb's copy holds only in-frame clones and misses some; the assay was immunoSEQ multiplex PCR. The sample holds 400,000 or so clones, approximately 90% seen once. The sample taken for sequencing was peripheral blood. The receptors were gathered from a man younger than 30 with COVID-19, enrolled during active disease.

This chain uses TRBV7-4 with TRBJ1-4; D unclear. V was clipped by 4 bases and J by 0 bases, with 18 bases between them. Germline V lookup: CDR1 SGHVT, CDR2 SQSDAQ. The CDR3 consists of 18 residues. This CDR3 is CASSSTDGQPSTNEKLFF. DNA for the CDR3: TGTGCCAGCAGCTCGACGGATGGGCAGCCGTCAACTAATGAAAAACTGTTTTTT.

The chain joins TRBV5-1 to TRBJ2-5; 8 nucleotides align to TRBD2. The CDR3 covers 16 residues. Germline assignment: CDR1 SGHRS and CDR2 YFSETQ. The V gene end was trimmed by 0 bases and the J gene end by 5 bases; junction bases not matched to a gene: 9. CDR3 bases: TGCGCCAGCAGCTTGGCCGGGAGCGGGAGAATTGAGACCCAGTACTTC. It encodes CASSLAGSGRIETQYF.

The chain links TRBV2 to TRBJ1-2; D gene uncertain. CDR1 and CDR2 (germline): SNHLY, FYNNEI. This CDR3 region has 15 residues. Trimming pared 3 bases from V and 2 bases from J, leaving 13 bases between. The CDR3 DNA follows: TGTGCCAGCAGTGAGATCCGCGGTACGAACTATGGCTACACCTTC. It is translated as CASSEIRGTNYGYTF.

The chain combines TRBV5-6 with TRBJ2-1; D is unresolved. Trimming stripped 3 bases from V and 9 bases from J, with 7 bases between. Per the germline V gene, CDR1 is SGHDT and CDR2 is YYEEEE. This CDR3 is built from 11 residues. The CDR3 bases are TGTGCCAGCAGCTCAGACACTGAGCAGTTCTTC. This translates into CASSSDTEQFF.

The CDR3 nucleotides read TGTGCCAGCAGACCCCGCTCTGGTAGCGGGGCTAACAATGAGCAGTTCTTC. Protein product: CASRPRSGSGANNEQFF. V is TRBV2 and J is TRBJ2-1; TRBD2 matches 8 bases. Germline V lookup: CDR1 SNHLY, CDR2 FYNNEI. The length of the CDR3 is 17 residues. V was clipped by 6 bases and J by 5 bases; unmatched bases: 15. Combining the CDR3 with reference TRBV2 and TRBJ2-1 gives the whole variable domain EPEVTQTPSHQVTQMGQEVILRCVPISNHLYFYWYRQILGQKVEFLVSFYNNEISEKSEIFDDQFSVERPDGSNFTLKIRSTKLEDSAMYFCASRPRSGSGANNEQFFGPGTRLTVL.